The rows below give T cell receptor beta chains drawn from one sample of a study of patients and donors after allogeneic stem cell transplantation. TCRdb reprocessed the RT-PCR reads via MiXCR and lists one record per CDR3 protein. The table lists 10,000 to 13,000 distinct CDR3 sequences, less than 25% of them singletons. The sequenced material came from blood, either unsorted or a sorted T cell fraction (not recorded which). The receptor source for this set is a human donor who was either an allogeneic HSCT recipient or a stem cell or donor lymphocyte infusion donor (not recorded which). It is not recorded whose cells these are; they may come from a transplant donor. Both conserved end residues are part of each CDR3. The order of the fields is V gene, clone size, J gene, D gene, CDR3 protein, CDR3 DNA. The D gene is left open where the match is weak. Clone sizes are given selectively: once, few, many, or a class where the clone is expanded.

TRBV7-9	NA	TRBJ1-1	NA	CASSPRTSTEAFF	TGTGCCAGCAGCCCACGGACTAGCACTGAAGCTTTCTTT
TRBV12-3/TRBV12-4	many	TRBJ2-2	NA	CASSLTVNTGELFF	TGTGCCAGCAGTTTGACCGTGAACACCGGGGAGCTGTTTTTT
TRBV5-6	few	TRBJ2-3	TRBD2	CASSLRSGGAADTQYF	TGTGCCAGCAGCTTGAGGAGCGGGGGGGCGGCAGATACGCAGTATTTT
TRBV7-9	few	TRBJ1-4	TRBD1	CASSPGQGLGEKLFF	TGTGCCAGCAGCCCGGGACAGGGGTTAGGGGAAAAACTGTTTTTT
TRBV9	NA	TRBJ1-1	NA	CASSVRSGAMNTEAFF	TGTGCCAGCAGCGTAAGGTCAGGGGCAATGAACACTGAAGCTTTCTTT
TRBV25-1	NA	TRBJ2-3	TRBD1	CASSGSTGGLGTDTQYF	TGTGCCAGCAGTGGTTCGACAGGGGGCTTAGGCACAGATACGCAGTATTTT
TRBV29-1	NA	TRBJ1-1	TRBD1	CSVGEPGQGASTEAFF	TGCAGCGTTGGCGAACCGGGACAGGGGGCAAGCACTGAAGCTTTCTTT
TRBV20-1	NA	TRBJ2-2	TRBD1	CSAMDRGHGGELFF	TGCAGTGCTATGGACAGGGGGCATGGCGGGGAGCTGTTTTTT
TRBV5-1	NA	TRBJ2-2	NA	CASSFSPGAGTGELYF	TGCGCCAGCAGCTTTTCGCCGGGGGCTGGCACCGGGGAGCTGTATTTT
TRBV12-3/TRBV12-4	few	TRBJ1-1	NA	CASSPRGGLVLNTEAFF	TGTGCCAGCAGTCCCCGAGGAGGGCTTGTGCTGAACACTGAAGCTTTCTTT
TRBV7-2	NA	TRBJ2-2	TRBD2	CASRLPNSLAGVTGELFF	TGTGCCAGCAGACTACCGAACTCCCTAGCGGGGGTCACCGGGGAGCTGTTTTTT
TRBV6-6	NA	TRBJ2-1	NA	CASSYSPYVEASYNEQFF	TGTGCCAGCAGTTACTCCCCCTATGTGGAGGCCAGCTACAATGAGCAGTTCTTC
TRBV5-1	few	TRBJ2-3	NA	CASSLSSDTQYF	TGCGCCAGCAGCCTCAGCTCAGATACGCAGTATTTT
TRBV2	NA	TRBJ1-1	TRBD1	CASTPGQMNTEAFF	TGTGCCAGCACCCCGGGACAGATGAACACTGAAGCTTTCTTT
TRBV10-2	NA	TRBJ1-2	NA	CASSAITENYGYTF	TGCGCCAGCAGTGCGATAACAGAGAACTATGGCTACACCTTC
TRBV20-1	NA	TRBJ2-3	NA	CSARLGTNTDTQYF	TGCAGTGCTAGGTTAGGGACCAACACAGATACGCAGTATTTT
TRBV27	many	TRBJ2-7	TRBD1	CASSLSGGYEQYF	TGTGCCAGCAGTTTGTCAGGGGGCTACGAGCAGTACTTC
TRBV9	NA	TRBJ2-2	NA	CASTPRGNTGELFF	TGTGCCAGCACCCCCAGGGGGAACACCGGGGAGCTGTTTTTT
TRBV18	few	TRBJ1-2	TRBD1	CASSPLGQATDGYTF	TGTGCCAGCTCACCACTGGGACAGGCGACGGACGGCTACACCTTC
TRBV3-1	many	TRBJ1-3	NA	CASSQDSLNIFSGNTIYF	TGTGCCAGCAGCCAAGATTCACTGAATATATTCTCTGGAAACACCATATATTTT
TRBV20-1	NA	TRBJ1-3	NA	CSVSGTISGNTIYF	TGCAGCGTTTCCGGAACGATCTCTGGAAACACCATATATTTT
TRBV18	NA	TRBJ2-7	NA	CASSPPQGFSYEQYF	TGTGCCAGCTCACCACCACAGGGTTTCTCCTACGAGCAGTACTTC
TRBV30	NA	TRBJ1-1	NA	CALEGLWAFF	TGTGCCTTAGAGGGTTTGTGGGCTTTCTTT
TRBV11-2	NA	TRBJ2-2	NA	CASSLSSTLRGTGELFF	TGTGCCAGCAGCTTATCCTCGACACTGCGTGGCACCGGGGAGCTGTTTTTT
TRBV12-3/TRBV12-4	many	TRBJ2-2	NA	CASSAPRAGELFF	TGTGCCAGCAGCGCGCCCCGGGCCGGGGAGCTGTTTTTT
TRBV7-6	many	TRBJ1-1	TRBD1	CASSLGQDLNTEAFF	TGTGCCAGCAGCCTTGGACAGGATCTTAACACTGAAGCTTTCTTT